These 26 T cell receptor beta chains share one sample of origin, sequenced in a study of blood T cell repertoires in COVID-19. Sequencing was performed with immunoSEQ multiplex PCR; in TCRdb, only in-frame clones are kept and a portion is missing. This table holds around 50,000 clones, 89% found once. The specimen was peripheral blood. The receptors stem from a human donor in a cohort sampled during active COVID-19.

CDR3 nucleotide sequence: TGTGCCAGCTACTTGACCTTGAGGGGCTACACCTTC. Translation: CASYLTLRGYTF. The chain carries TRBV7-9 and TRBJ1-2; D uncertain. This CDR3 contains 12 residues. CDR1 SEHNR and CDR2 FQNEAQ come from the germline V gene (reference sequence). Trimming removed 8 bases from V and 8 bases from J, with 15 bases in between.

The CDR3 DNA reads as TGTGCCAGTAGTAGTTTTTTAGCGGGGGCAACCTACGAGCAGTACTTC. Translating it yields CASSSFLAGATYEQYF. The chain is built from TRBV19 and TRBJ2-7; 9 positions match TRBD2. The CDR3 is 16 amino acids. V dropped 4 bases and J dropped 2; count of bases not matched to a gene: 9. The germline V gene encodes CDR1 LNHDA and CDR2 SQIVND (reference sequence). Combining the CDR3 with reference TRBV19 and TRBJ2-7 gives the whole variable domain DGGITQSPKYLFRKEGQNVTLSCEQNLNHDAMYWYRQDPGQGLRLIYYSQIVNDFQKGDIAEGYSVSREKKESFPLTVTSAQKNPTAFYLCASSSFLAGATYEQYFGPGTRLTVT.

The genes are TRBV4-1 and TRBJ2-4, with 14 bases aligning to TRBD2. The CDR3 is made up of 18 amino acids. J lost 1 base, V lost 4 bases, and 6 bases had no gene match. CDR1 MGHRA and CDR2 YSYEKL come from the germline V gene. For the CDR3, the DNA is TGCGCCAGCAGCCTCGGACTAGCGGGGGGATCGGCCAAAAACATTCAGTACTTC. Protein product: CASSLGLAGGSAKNIQYF.

The V and J genes are TRBV19 and TRBJ2-1, with 10 bases matching TRBD2. The germline gives CDR1 LNHDA, CDR2 SQIVND (reference sequence). This CDR3 region has 15 residues. V lost 3 bases, J lost 7 bases, and 6 bases stayed unmatched. The CDR3 spells CASSMRSGRVNEQFF. Written as DNA, the CDR3 is TGTGCCAGTAGTATGAGAAGCGGGAGGGTAAATGAGCAGTTCTTC.

J is TRBJ2-7 and V is TRBV7-2; 7 nucleotides align to TRBD2. The CDR3 contains 15 residues. V shed 8 bases, J shed 1 base, and the junction held 11 bases outside the gene matches. Germline V gene lookup returns CDR1 SGHTA and CDR2 FQGNSA. CDR3 DNA sequence: TGTGCCAGCGGCATATACGGGACTAAATCCTACGAGCAGTACTTC. Encoded protein: CASGIYGTKSYEQYF.

The V and J genes are TRBV7-9 and TRBJ2-7; 9 nucleotides line up with TRBD1. There are 15 residues in the CDR3. Germline CDR1 SEHNR, CDR2 FQNEAQ (reference sequence). V shed 5 bases and J 4 bases; nucleotides not matched to a gene: 9. CDR3 DNA sequence: TGTGCCAGCAGCCTCACAGGGGGCGCGGGGTACGAGCAGTACTTC. This codes for CASSLTGGAGYEQYF.

The chain joins TRBV6-4 to TRBJ1-1; weak D call: TRBD1 (5 bases). Trimming took off 0 bases at V and 3 bases at J, with 11 bases between the two ends. The CDR3 has 15 residues. Germline V gene sequence: CDR1 MRHNA, CDR2 SNTAGT. In DNA, the CDR3 is TGTGCCAGCAGTGACTCCGGGGGGTCGGACACTGAAGCTTTCTTT. It specifies CASSDSGGSDTEAFF.

V gene TRBV20-1 combines with J gene TRBJ2-3, with 8 bases aligning to TRBD1. The length of the CDR3 is 11 residues. Germline CDR1 is DFQATT and CDR2 is SNEGSKA (reference sequence). J was trimmed by 10 bases and V by 3 bases; bases with no gene match: 3. CDR3 nucleotide sequence: TGCAGTGCTAGCGGACAGGGTGCGCAGTATTTT. It yields the protein CSASGQGAQYF.

This sequence joins TRBV5-1 and TRBJ2-3; TRBD2 aligns across 9 bases. Germline V gives CDR1 SGHRS, CDR2 YFSETQ. The V and J ends lost 0 bases and 1 base, in that order; junction bases with no gene match: 3. The CDR3 has 16 residues. The CDR3 DNA reads TGCGCCAGCAGCTTGGTTCCTAGCGGGGGCACAGATACGCAGTATTTT. Amino acids: CASSLVPSGGTDTQYF.

This sequence joins TRBV7-6 and TRBJ2-5; possible D gene TRBD2, 6 bases. The CDR3 is 17 residues long. Deletions cut 5 bases from V and 5 bases from J, with 24 bases between. Germline lookup yields CDR1 SGHVS and CDR2 FNYEAQ. The DNA for the CDR3 is TGTGCCAGCAGCGGGACTCGCCGGCTCACTGGGAGGGAGACCCAGTACTTC. Its translation: CASSGTRRLTGRETQYF.

The rearrangement uses TRBV6-5 and TRBJ2-1; 9 positions match TRBD1. This CDR3 contains 14 residues. CDR1 and CDR2 (germline): MNHEY, SVGAGI. V was clipped by 5 bases and J by 8 bases; unmatched bases: 7. The DNA of the CDR3 is TGTGCCAGCAGTCCCGGGACAGGGTTCGATGAGCAGTTCTTC. Its protein product is CASSPGTGFDEQFF.

J is TRBJ1-3 and V is TRBV18, with TRBD1 as a possible D gene (5 bases). CDR1 and CDR2 (germline): KGHSH, LQKENI. This CDR3 comprises 16 residues. V lost 3 bases, J lost 4 bases, and 16 bases lay in between. CDR3 sequence (DNA): TGTGCCAGCTCACCCCAAGGTCAGGGCCGAGGAAACACCATATATTTT. It yields the protein CASSPQGQGRGNTIYF.

Here the CDR3 DNA reads TGTGCCAGCAGCCAAGTACGGGGAAATGAGCAGTTCTTC. Its protein is CASSQVRGNEQFF. The chain joins TRBV3-1 (or the pseudogene TRBV3-2) to TRBJ2-1; maybe TRBD2 (5 bases). The CDR3 covers 13 residues. The germline V and J ends were trimmed by 1 base and 7 bases, with 8 bases remaining between them. The germline V gene encodes CDR1 LGHDT and CDR2 YNNKEL (reference sequence).

This clone appeared once. The rearrangement links TRBV5-6 to TRBJ1-5, with D uncertain. V lost 0 bases to trimming and J lost 0 bases, with 7 bases between them. The CDR3 is 15 residues long. The germline gives CDR1 SGHDT, CDR2 YYEEEE. The CDR3 bases are TGTGCCAGCAGCTTGGGACAATATAGCAATCAGCCCCAGCATTTT. As protein: CASSLGQYSNQPQHF.

The chain employs TRBV19 and TRBJ2-2, with 9 bases that match TRBD1. CDR1 and CDR2 (germline): LNHDA, SQIVND (reference sequence). The CDR3 length is 15 residues. V lost 7 bases and J lost 7; bases outside the gene matches: 10. In DNA, the CDR3 is TGTGCCAGTATGAGGGACAGGGTGGGCGGCGGGGAGCTGTTTTTT. It encodes CASMRDRVGGGELFF.

This chain uses TRBV6-1 with TRBJ1-2; D remains ambiguous. This CDR3 comprises 13 residues. Trimming pared 1 base from V and 8 bases from J, leaving 11 bases between. Per germline, CDR1 MNHNS and CDR2 SASEGT. CDR3 residues: CASSEDRGMGYTF. In DNA form, the CDR3 reads TGTGCCAGCAGTGAAGATAGAGGTATGGGCTACACCTTC.

The gene calls are TRBV3-1 (or the pseudogene TRBV3-2) and TRBJ1-1; D uncertain. V lost 3 bases, J lost 7 bases, and 9 bases lay in between. The CDR3 consists of 12 residues. Germline loops: CDR1 LGHDT, CDR2 YNNKEL (reference sequence). For the CDR3, the DNA is TGTGCCAGCAGCCAGGTAGAATATGAAGCTTTCTTT. This gives the protein CASSQVEYEAFF.

V is TRBV5-4 and J is TRBJ2-1; the match to TRBD2 covers 9 bases. The CDR3 consists of 15 residues. Trimming took 4 bases from V and 3 from J; bases not matched to a gene: 5. Germline CDR1 SGHNT, CDR2 YYREEE (reference sequence). As DNA, the CDR3 is TGTGCCAGCAGCAAGCTAGCGGGGTTCTACAATGAGCAGTTCTTC. Residues: CASSKLAGFYNEQFF.

In its sample, this clone was seen once. J is TRBJ1-3 and V is TRBV3-1 (or the pseudogene TRBV3-2); weak D call: TRBD1 (5 bases). The germline gives CDR1 LGHDT, CDR2 YNNKEL (reference sequence). CDR3 length equals 14 residues. Trimming removed 3 bases from V and 1 base from J, with 7 bases in between. For the CDR3, the DNA is TGTGCCAGCAGCCAGGACATTTCTGGAAACACCATATATTTT. Its translation is CASSQDISGNTIYF.

This chain connects TRBV7-2 to TRBJ1-5, with 7 nucleotides matching TRBD1. Germline CDR1 is SGHTA and CDR2 is FQGNSA. J gave up 3 bases and V 5 bases, and 4 bases lay outside the gene matches. The CDR3 has 14 amino acids. CDR3 bases: TGTGCCAGCAGCCCGGGACAGCTCAATCAGCCCCAGCATTTT. Its translation: CASSPGQLNQPQHF. Drawing the rest from reference TRBV7-2 and TRBJ1-5, the complete variable domain is GAGVSQSPSNKVTEKGKDVELRCDPISGHTALYWYRQSLGQGLEFLIYFQGNSAPDKSGLPSDRFSAERTGGSVSTLTIQRTQQEDSAVYLCASSPGQLNQPQHFGDGTRLSIL.

The V call is TRBV18, the J call TRBJ2-3; D remains ambiguous. In germline, CDR1 is KGHSH, CDR2 LQKENI. V dropped 1 base and J dropped 6 bases, with 14 bases sitting between them. CDR3 length equals 15 residues. The CDR3 reads CASSPLNGGQDTQYF. CDR3 DNA: TGTGCCAGCTCACCACTTAATGGTGGTCAGGATACGCAGTATTTT.

CDR3 DNA sequence: TGTGCCAGCAGTTTCGACGACAGGGGGGATCAGCCCCAGCATTTT. Translation gives CASSFDDRGDQPQHF. V usage is TRBV6-5 and J usage is TRBJ1-5, with 9 bases lining up with TRBD1. Trimming removed 4 bases from V and 5 bases from J; junction bases left unmatched: 6. The germline gives CDR1 MNHEY, CDR2 SVGAGI. The CDR3 covers 15 residues.

The CDR3 coding sequence is TGTGCCAGCAGCAAAGACAGGGGCGGCTACACCTTC. As protein: CASSKDRGGYTF. The rearrangement links TRBV11-1 to TRBJ1-2; 8 nucleotides align to TRBD1. Unmatched junction bases numbered 4, after V lost 5 bases and J lost 8 bases. Per germline, CDR1 SGHAT and CDR2 FQDESV (reference sequence). The CDR3 length is 12 residues.

The chain carries TRBV5-8 and TRBJ2-2, with 12 bases that match TRBD2. After removal of 3 bases from V and 9 bases from J, the junction contained 9 bases not matched to a gene. In germline, CDR1 is SGHTS, CDR2 YDEGEE. The CDR3 sequence is 16 residues long. Here the CDR3 DNA reads TGTGCCAGCAGCTACGCCCTAGCGGGGGGGCACCGGGAGCTGTTTTTT. Translation gives CASSYALAGGHRELFF.

Comments on this clone: Other DNA sequences of this sample code for an identical CDR3. The V gene is TRBV2, the J gene TRBJ2-3; no reliable D call. CDR1 SNHLY and CDR2 FYNNEI come from the germline V gene. This CDR3 contains 12 residues. V lost 4 bases and J lost 2, with 4 bases in between. As DNA, the CDR3 is TGTGCCAGCAGTGTGGCCACAGATACGCAGTATTTT. This sequence encodes CASSVATDTQYF.

The chain joins TRBV7-2 to TRBJ2-2; 11 nucleotides align to TRBD2. V was pared by 5 bases and J by 0 bases, with 2 bases of the junction left unmatched. The germline gives CDR1 SGHTA, CDR2 FQGNSA. This CDR3 spans 16 amino acids. In DNA form, the CDR3 reads TGTGCCAGCAGCACGACTAGCGGGACGAACACCGGGGAGCTGTTTTTT. Translation gives CASSTTSGTNTGELFF. Full variable domain (rest looked up from reference TRBV7-2 and TRBJ2-2): GAGVSQSPSNKVTEKGKDVELRCDPISGHTALYWYRQSLGQGLEFLIYFQGNSAPDKSGLPSDRFSAERTGGSVSTLTIQRTQQEDSAVYLCASSTTSGTNTGELFFGEGSRLTVL.